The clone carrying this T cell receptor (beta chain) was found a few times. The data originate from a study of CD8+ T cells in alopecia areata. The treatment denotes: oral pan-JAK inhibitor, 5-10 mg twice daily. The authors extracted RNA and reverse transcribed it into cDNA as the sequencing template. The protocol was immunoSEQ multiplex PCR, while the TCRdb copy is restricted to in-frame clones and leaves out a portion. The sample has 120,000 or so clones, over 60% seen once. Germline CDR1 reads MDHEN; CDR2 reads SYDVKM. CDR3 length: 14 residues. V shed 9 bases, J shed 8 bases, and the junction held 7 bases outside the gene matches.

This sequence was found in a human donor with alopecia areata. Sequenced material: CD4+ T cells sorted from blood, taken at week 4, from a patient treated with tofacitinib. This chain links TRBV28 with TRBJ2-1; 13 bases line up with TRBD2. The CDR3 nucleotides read TGTGCCAGTAGGACTAGCGGGAGTTTCGATGAGCAGTTCTTC. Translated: CASRTSGSFDEQFF.